The T cell receptor (beta chain) described here comes from a study of shared clonotypes between healthy human individuals. Naivety among CD8 cells was defined by CD45RO negativity and positive CCR7 selection, thereby excluding terminally differentiated effector memory CD45RA+ cells. This clone was recorded only once. Produced via immunoSEQ multiplex PCR; TCRdb's table is partial and in-frame only. The table records some 2.1 million clones, roughly 94% of them present only once. The CDR3 runs 17 residues. Germline V gene lookup returns CDR1 SNHLY and CDR2 FYNNEI. With V trimmed by 5 bases and J by 3 bases, 7 bases remained unmatched.

This TCR derives from a man between 18 and 29 years old in good health. The gene calls are TRBV2 and TRBJ2-3; 14 nucleotides agree with TRBD2. Sequencing was carried out using naive CD8+ T cells sorted from blood. The CDR3 region is CASSPGLAGEMTDTQYF. DNA of the CDR3: TGTGCCAGCAGTCCGGGACTAGCGGGAGAAATGACAGATACGCAGTATTTT.